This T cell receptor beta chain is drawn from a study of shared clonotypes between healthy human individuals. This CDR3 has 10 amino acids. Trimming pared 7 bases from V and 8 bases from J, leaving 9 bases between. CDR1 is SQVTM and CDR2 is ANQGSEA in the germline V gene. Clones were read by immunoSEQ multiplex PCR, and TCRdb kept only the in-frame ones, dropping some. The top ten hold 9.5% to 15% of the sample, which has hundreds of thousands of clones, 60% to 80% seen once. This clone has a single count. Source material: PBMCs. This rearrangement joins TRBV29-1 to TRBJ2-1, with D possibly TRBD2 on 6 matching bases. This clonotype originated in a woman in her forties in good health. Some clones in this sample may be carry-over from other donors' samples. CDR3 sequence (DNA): TGCAGCGCTCGGGAGTATGAGCAGTTCTTC. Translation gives CSAREYEQFF.